These T cell receptor beta chains were read from a single sample in a study of blood T cell repertoires in COVID-19. TCRdb's copy holds only in-frame clones and misses some; the assay was immunoSEQ multiplex PCR. The profile shows under 250,000 clones, around 81% of them singletons. What was sequenced was peripheral blood. These receptor sequences come from a man aged 50 to 60 with active or convalescent COVID-19. Each CDR3 is given with its conserved first and last residue. Fields, in order: J gene, D gene, clone size, V gene, CDR3 protein, CDR3 DNA. A D gene is named only where the DNA matches it firmly. Clone size is given for some rows only: seen once, a few or many times, or a class if the clone is expanded.

j_call: TRBJ2-3; d_call: NA; clone_size: NA; v_call: TRBV7-2; cdr3_aa: CASSLSADTQYF; cdr3_nt: TGTGCCAGCAGCCTCTCCGCAGATACGCAGTATTTT
j_call: TRBJ1-2; d_call: NA; clone_size: once; v_call: TRBV5-1; cdr3_aa: CASSLDGFGGYTF; cdr3_nt: TGCGCCAGCAGCCTGGACGGCTTCGGGGGCTACACCTTC
j_call: TRBJ1-2; d_call: TRBD1; clone_size: NA; v_call: TRBV2; cdr3_aa: CASSQLRQGDGYTF; cdr3_nt: TGTGCCAGCAGCCAACTCCGACAGGGAGACGGCTACACCTTC
j_call: TRBJ2-7; d_call: NA; clone_size: NA; v_call: TRBV2; cdr3_aa: CASSQDREQYF; cdr3_nt: TGTGCCAGCTCTCAAGACAGGGAGCAGTACTTC
j_call: TRBJ1-1; d_call: TRBD1; clone_size: NA; v_call: TRBV2; cdr3_aa: CASSSGTVNTEAFF; cdr3_nt: TGTGCCAGCAGTTCCGGGACAGTGAACACTGAAGCTTTCTTT
j_call: TRBJ1-1; d_call: NA; clone_size: once; v_call: TRBV29-1; cdr3_aa: CSVPQGGTEAFF; cdr3_nt: TGCAGCGTTCCGCAGGGAGGTACTGAAGCTTTCTTT
j_call: TRBJ2-3; d_call: TRBD1; clone_size: NA; v_call: TRBV28; cdr3_aa: CASSGQGAFTDTQYF; cdr3_nt: TGTGCCAGCAGCGGACAGGGGGCGTTCACAGATACGCAGTATTTT
j_call: TRBJ1-5; d_call: TRBD1; clone_size: NA; v_call: TRBV10-3; cdr3_aa: CAISPGQGNQPQHF; cdr3_nt: TGTGCCATCAGTCCGGGACAGGGTAATCAGCCCCAGCATTTT
j_call: TRBJ2-3; d_call: TRBD2; clone_size: few; v_call: TRBV18; cdr3_aa: CASSQTSGGPPSTDTQYF; cdr3_nt: TGTGCCAGCTCACAGACTAGCGGGGGTCCACCGTCCACAGATACGCAGTATTTT
j_call: TRBJ1-2; d_call: NA; clone_size: NA; v_call: TRBV2; cdr3_aa: CASSPFRSSLYGYTF; cdr3_nt: TGTGCCAGCAGTCCCTTTAGGAGCTCACTCTATGGCTACACCTTC
j_call: TRBJ1-1; d_call: NA; clone_size: NA; v_call: TRBV19; cdr3_aa: CASSILLNTEAFF; cdr3_nt: TGTGCCAGTAGTATACTTTTAAACACTGAAGCTTTCTTT
j_call: TRBJ1-1; d_call: NA; clone_size: NA; v_call: TRBV9; cdr3_aa: CASSVVPENTEAFF; cdr3_nt: TGTGCCAGCAGCGTAGTTCCAGAGAACACTGAAGCTTTCTTT
j_call: TRBJ2-4; d_call: NA; clone_size: NA; v_call: TRBV30; cdr3_aa: CAFQEGSLGNIQYF; cdr3_nt: TGTGCCTTCCAAGAGGGCAGCCTTGGAAACATTCAGTACTTC